This is a list of T cell receptor beta chains from one sample in a study of T cell responses to AZD1222 COVID-19 vaccine. Clones were read by immunoSEQ multiplex PCR, and TCRdb kept only the in-frame ones, dropping some. The data contain 150,000 or so clones, about 89% of them singletons. The sample in question was peripheral blood, obtained 28 days after the second AZD1222 dose. These receptors were obtained from an adult who received the AZD1222 COVID-19 vaccine. Both conserved end residues are trimmed from each CDR3. Fields, in order: V gene, clone size, J gene, CDR3 protein. For some rows the clone size is stated as once, few or many, or as a class when expanded; others skip it.

>TRBV27|NA|TRBJ1-2
ASSFGQLYGYT
>TRBV27|NA|TRBJ2-7
ASSLSGVGGYEQY
>TRBV19|NA|TRBJ1-4
ASSHGTSDEKLF
>TRBV18|NA|TRBJ2-3
ASSSGRSYTDTQY
>TRBV12-3/TRBV12-4|NA|TRBJ1-1
ASKNRIAEAF
>TRBV27|NA|TRBJ1-1
ASSTASTEAF
>TRBV19|NA|TRBJ1-2
ASNTPGHYGYT
>TRBV4-3|NA|TRBJ1-2
ASSQDLYSRVGYGYT
>TRBV5-1|once|TRBJ1-4
ASSPAGVPYEKLF
>TRBV18|few|TRBJ1-2
ASSPLRGTALNGYT
>TRBV15|NA|TRBJ2-3
ATGDIPDTQY
>TRBV19|few|TRBJ1-1
ASLPGTIGNPEAF
>TRBV11-1|NA|TRBJ2-3
ASSLGDTQY
>TRBV15|NA|TRBJ1-3
ATKGTGVGNTIY